What follows is one T cell receptor (beta chain) and its context. Original data processing: Nucleated cell counts were estimated from reference gene primer amplification. Clones were read by immunoSEQ multiplex PCR, and TCRdb kept only the in-frame ones, dropping some. V, J and clone size derive from that table, while D and trimming were established from the DNA sequence. This sample carries 70,000 to 80,000 clones, approximately 90% of them seen once, and the ten largest clones take less than 7%. The sample originates from a study of blood T cell repertoires in COVID-19. Study summary: Whether acute or convalescent, the COVID-19 samples came from the United States, Italy and Spain. The analysed material was cDNA or gDNA that came from T cells, B-cell-depleted T cells, or PBMCs.

Germline V CDR1 and CDR2: KGHDR, SFDVKD. The V end lost 4 bases, the J end lost 10 bases, and 13 bases lay between the germline ends. This CDR3 region has 13 residues. This clonotype was obtained from a woman between 45 and 65 years old with acute or convalescent COVID-19. The rearrangement links TRBV24-1 to TRBJ2-1, with D uncertain. The material sequenced was peripheral blood. CDR3 bases: TGTGCCACCAGTGACAGTCTTTCAGTCGAGCAGTTCTTC. This translates into CATSDSLSVEQFF.